This entry lists 28 T cell receptor beta chains sequenced from one sample in a study of shared clonotypes between healthy human individuals. The table came from immunoSEQ multiplex PCR; TCRdb's copy has only in-frame clones and leaves some out. The data contain 2.3 million or so clones, roughly 93% of them singletons. The sequencing input was naive CD4+ T cells from PBMCs. The subset denotes: CD45RA+ positively selected. The receptors originated from a man in his late teens or twenties in good health. Some clones in this sample may be carry-over from other donors' samples.

The rearrangement joins TRBV18 to TRBJ1-4; 12 nucleotides align to TRBD1. Germline V CDR1 and CDR2: KGHSH, LQKENI. The CDR3 covers 15 residues. The ends lost 4 bases at V and 8 bases at J; junction bases unmatched: 5. CDR3 in DNA: TGTGCCAGCTCACTAACCGGGACAGGGGGCGAAAAACTGTTTTTT. Protein product: CASSLTGTGGEKLFF.

About this clone itself: The identical CDR3 is also encoded by other nucleotide sequences in the sample. The V gene is TRBV7-2, the J gene TRBJ2-7; 7 nucleotides agree with TRBD2. Trimming cost V 3 bases and J 2 bases; bases outside gene matches: 7. The CDR3 is 15 residues long. CDR1 SGHTA and CDR2 FQGNSA come from the germline V gene. The CDR3: CASSLTGGPTYEQYF. The CDR3 DNA follows: TGTGCCAGCAGCTTGACGGGAGGCCCAACCTACGAGCAGTACTTC.

J is TRBJ2-7 and V is TRBV2; D may be TRBD1 (6 bases). Trimming took off 2 bases at V and 4 bases at J, with 9 bases between the two ends. The CDR3 has 13 residues. The germline gives CDR1 SNHLY, CDR2 FYNNEI. In DNA form, the CDR3 reads TGTGCCAGCAGTGAACAGGGGCAGTACGAGCAGTACTTC. This sequence encodes CASSEQGQYEQYF.

This chain connects TRBV6-6 to TRBJ1-1; D not resolved. There are 13 residues in the CDR3. The V end lost 8 bases, the J end lost 0 bases, and 10 bases lay between the germline ends. Germline-derived CDR1 and CDR2 are MNHNY and SVGAGI (reference sequence). CDR3 protein: CASAWGVNTEAFF. The CDR3 nucleotides read TGTGCCAGCGCCTGGGGAGTGAACACTGAAGCTTTCTTT.

The chain links TRBV27 to TRBJ2-7; no definite D call. Trimming stripped 7 bases from V and 2 bases from J, with 15 bases between. The germline CDR1 and CDR2 sequences are MNHEY and SMNVEV (reference sequence). This CDR3 spans 14 amino acids. The CDR3 region has the DNA TGTGCCAGCACCATGTCCGGGTTCCCCTACGAGCAGTACTTC. Amino acid sequence: CASTMSGFPYEQYF.

Points on this clone: One end of the junction does not line up with germline, which may come from a read error. The V and J genes are TRBV13 and TRBJ2-7, with D possibly being TRBD1 or TRBD2 (5 bases each). Germline V lookup: CDR1 PRHDT, CDR2 FYEKMQ (reference sequence). The length of the CDR3 is 14 residues. In DNA form, the CDR3 reads TGTGCCAGCAGCTCCAGTTTAACGGGGCAGAGGAAAAACTTC. It translates to CASSSSLTGQRKNF.

The chain employs TRBV18 and TRBJ2-1; 13 nucleotides align to TRBD2. The CDR3 sequence is 16 residues long. Trimming cost V 1 base and J 9 bases; bases outside gene matches: 6. Germline CDR1 is KGHSH and CDR2 is LQKENI. CDR3 region: CASSPRTSGRDTEQFF. The CDR3 DNA reads as TGTGCCAGCTCACCACGAACTAGCGGGAGGGATACTGAGCAGTTCTTC.

This rearrangement joins TRBV7-8 to TRBJ1-2, with D hard to call. CDR1 is SGHVS, CDR2 FQNEAQ, per germline. The length of the CDR3 is 15 residues. Trimming pared 5 bases from V and 5 bases from J, leaving 18 bases between. For the CDR3, the DNA is TGTGCCAGCAGCCCGGGTCAAGGGCAGCGTTATGGCTACACCTTC. This translates into CASSPGQGQRYGYTF. Combining the CDR3 with reference TRBV7-8 and TRBJ1-2 gives the whole variable domain GAGVSQSPRYKVAKRGQDVALRCDPISGHVSLFWYQQALGQGPEFLTYFQNEAQLDKSGLPSDRFFAERPEGSVSTLKIQRTQQEDSAVYLCASSPGQGQRYGYTFGSGTRLTVV.

On this clone: Other DNA sequences of this sample code for an identical CDR3. In DNA, the CDR3 is TGTGCCAGCAGCCTACGGACGGGTAGCTCCTACGAGCAGTACTTC. It codes for CASSLRTGSSYEQYF. The V call is TRBV11-2, the J call TRBJ2-7; no clear D. Germline-derived CDR1 and CDR2 are SGHAT and FQNNGV. The CDR3 spans 15 residues. The V gene lost 5 bases and the J gene lost 0 bases, with 14 bases spanning the gap. The full variable domain, with the rest looked up from reference TRBV11-2 and TRBJ2-7, is EAGVAQSPRYKIIEKRQSVAFWCNPISGHATLYWYQQILGQGPKLLIQFQNNGVVDDSQLPKDRFSAERLKGVDSTLKIQPAKLEDSAVYLCASSLRTGSSYEQYFGPGTRLTVT.

The V and J genes are TRBV4-1 and TRBJ1-5, with D possibly TRBD1 on 6 matching bases. This CDR3 is built from 19 residues. Trimming stripped 1 base from V and 4 bases from J, with 23 bases between. Germline CDR1 is MGHRA and CDR2 is YSYEKL. DNA of the CDR3: TGCGCCAGCAGCCAAGGTCTTATCGTTAGGGGCAGGGGAAATCAGCCCCAGCATTTT. It is translated as CASSQGLIVRGRGNQPQHF.

The genes are TRBV4-2 and TRBJ2-2, with no clear D. Trimming took off 1 base at V and 4 bases at J, with 7 bases between the two ends. The CDR3 covers 14 residues. The germline V gene has CDR1 LGHNA and CDR2 YNFKEQ. CDR3 residues: CASSQVDGTGELFF. In DNA form, the CDR3 reads TGTGCCAGCAGCCAAGTTGACGGCACCGGGGAGCTGTTTTTT.

The rearrangement uses TRBV9 and TRBJ2-5; 14 nucleotides align to TRBD2. The germline V gene has CDR1 SGDLS and CDR2 YYNGEE. The CDR3 loop spans 16 amino acids. Losses at the gene ends were 3 bases for V and 5 bases for J; bases not matched to a gene: 6. CDR3 region: CASSGGTSGSRETQYF. In DNA form, the CDR3 reads TGTGCCAGCAGCGGTGGGACTAGCGGGAGTAGGGAGACCCAGTACTTC.

In its sample, this clone was seen once. This sequence joins TRBV18 and TRBJ2-2; no reliable D call. Germline CDR1 and CDR2: KGHSH and LQKENI. The CDR3 loop spans 13 amino acids. The V gene lost 3 bases and the J gene lost 7 bases, with 9 bases spanning the gap. The CDR3 nucleotides are TGTGCCAGCTCACCGTCGGGTATCGGGGAGCTGTTTTTT. Encoded protein: CASSPSGIGELFF.

This clone was found once. The chain has TRBV6-1 and TRBJ2-7, with 9 bases fitting TRBD2. CDR1 is MNHNS, CDR2 SASEGT, per germline. This CDR3 contains 16 residues. V trimming: 3 bases; J trimming: 4 bases; junction bases outside the gene matches: 10. The CDR3 sequence: CASSEGLAGTLYEQYF. Written as DNA, the CDR3 is TGTGCCAGCAGTGAGGGGCTAGCGGGAACTTTGTACGAGCAGTACTTC.

A single count supports this clone. The chain combines TRBV11-2 with TRBJ1-4, with 9 bases matching TRBD1. The CDR3 totals 14 residues. Per the germline V gene, CDR1 is SGHAT and CDR2 is FQNNGV. Trimming at V came to 5 bases and at J to 8 bases, leaving 6 bases not matched to a gene. DNA of the CDR3: TGTGCCAGCAGCGTCGGACAGGGGACGGAAAAACTGTTTTTT. Its translation: CASSVGQGTEKLFF.

The rearrangement joins TRBV28 to TRBJ2-4; 8 bases align to TRBD2. The germline V gene has CDR1 MDHEN and CDR2 SYDVKM. This CDR3 comprises 16 residues. V shed 3 bases and J 8 bases; nucleotides not matched to a gene: 12. The CDR3 region is CASSFLAAGVSDIQYF. CDR3 nucleotides: TGTGCCAGCAGTTTTCTCGCAGCGGGAGTTTCGGACATTCAGTACTTC.

In its sample, this clone was seen once. In nucleotides, the CDR3 is TGTGCCAGAGGGGGGCCTTACAATGAGCAGTTCTTC. It encodes CARGGPYNEQFF. The gene calls are TRBV2 and TRBJ2-1; D may be TRBD1 or TRBD2 (6 bases each). Germline lookup yields CDR1 SNHLY and CDR2 FYNNEI. The CDR3 spans 12 residues. V was clipped by 9 bases and J by 4 bases, with 10 bases between them.

The chain links TRBV11-1 to TRBJ2-1; 12 bases align to TRBD2. V was clipped by 4 bases and J by 5 bases; unmatched bases: 6. This CDR3 contains 16 residues. In germline, CDR1 is SGHAT, CDR2 FQDESV (reference sequence). CDR3 region: CASSSRTSGADNEQFF. CDR3 nucleotide sequence: TGTGCCAGCAGCTCTCGGACTAGCGGGGCCGACAATGAGCAGTTCTTC.

The chain links TRBV9 to TRBJ2-3; 10 bases fit TRBD2. Trimming cost V 3 bases and J 1 base; bases outside gene matches: 17. CDR1 is SGDLS, CDR2 YYNGEE, per germline. CDR3 length equals 20 residues. For the CDR3, the DNA is TGTGCCAGCAGCGATCGAACACTAGCGGGACGGGGCTTGGGCACAGATACGCAGTATTTT. Translation: CASSDRTLAGRGLGTDTQYF.

This rearrangement joins TRBV27 to TRBJ2-7, with TRBD2 matching over 12 bases. Germline V lookup: CDR1 MNHEY, CDR2 SMNVEV (reference sequence). The J segment lost 2 bases and the V segment lost 7 bases, leaving 3 bases of the junction unmatched. The CDR3 runs to 14 residues. The CDR3 nucleotides are TGTGCCAGCACCGGACTAGCGGGAACCTACGAGCAGTACTTC. It is translated as CASTGLAGTYEQYF.

This clone was recorded only once. The rearrangement links TRBV6-1 to TRBJ2-3; 10 bases line up with TRBD1. Germline lookup yields CDR1 MNHNS and CDR2 SASEGT. The CDR3 is made up of 16 amino acids. V trimming: 4 bases; J trimming: 5 bases; junction bases outside the gene matches: 9. CDR3 sequence reads: CASSGTGGLGRDTQYF. Here the CDR3 DNA reads TGTGCCAGCAGTGGGACAGGGGGACTAGGAAGAGATACGCAGTATTTT.

Worth noting for this clone: Other DNA sequences from this sample encode an identical CDR3 as well. The chain joins TRBV9 to TRBJ2-7; TRBD1 matches 7 bases. The CDR3 consists of 14 residues. After removal of 0 bases from V and 4 bases from J, the junction contained 4 bases not matched to a gene. CDR1 and CDR2 from the germline V gene are SGDLS and YYNGEE. CDR3 in DNA: TGTGCCAGCAGCGTAGGGGCAGGGGGTTACGAGCAGTACTTC. Residues: CASSVGAGGYEQYF.

The CDR3 nucleotides read TGTGCCAGCAGCTTACGGCAGCAGCTTACTAACTATGGCTACACCTTC. It yields the protein CASSLRQQLTNYGYTF. The chain is built from TRBV5-8 and TRBJ1-2, with D unresolved. V was clipped by 2 bases and J by 0 bases, with 14 bases between them. The CDR3 is 16 residues long. Looked up from germline, CDR1 is SGHTS and CDR2 is YDEGEE.

This sequence joins TRBV2 and TRBJ2-2, with D hard to call. V dropped 6 bases and J dropped 2 bases, with 10 bases sitting between them. The CDR3 is made up of 14 amino acids. CDR1 is SNHLY and CDR2 is FYNNEI in the germline V gene. CDR3 sequence: CASSFEINTGELFF. In DNA, the CDR3 is TGTGCCAGCAGCTTTGAAATTAACACCGGGGAGCTGTTTTTT.

The chain carries TRBV4-1 and TRBJ1-2; 11 bases align to TRBD1. Germline V lookup: CDR1 MGHRA, CDR2 YSYEKL. The ends lost 0 bases at V and 4 bases at J; junction bases unmatched: 4. This CDR3 has 16 residues. The CDR3 DNA reads as TGCGCCAGCAGCCAAGAAGGGGACAGGGGGTTCTATGGCTACACCTTC. This translates into CASSQEGDRGFYGYTF.

This clone has only one observation. The gene calls are TRBV25-1 and TRBJ2-7, with a possible D match to TRBD1 (5 bases). The CDR3 consists of 15 residues. Germline CDR1 is MGHDK and CDR2 is SYGVNS. Deletions cut 5 bases from V and 0 bases from J, with 14 bases between. The CDR3 reads CASSLGGAFSYEQYF. In DNA, the CDR3 is TGTGCCAGCAGTCTGGGTGGGGCCTTCTCCTACGAGCAGTACTTC.

The CDR3 DNA sequence: TGTGCCAGCAGCGTGGATACCGGGCAAGAGACCCAGTACTTC. Translated: CASSVDTGQETQYF. The chain recombines TRBV9 with TRBJ2-5; D gene ambiguous. V was shortened by 2 bases and J by 2 bases, with 10 bases between the two germline ends. Germline-derived CDR1 and CDR2 are SGDLS and YYNGEE. The CDR3 totals 14 residues.

The V and J genes are TRBV11-3 and TRBJ2-1, with TRBD2 as a possible D gene (5 bases). The length of the CDR3 is 13 residues. Germline V gives CDR1 SGHNT, CDR2 YENEEA. The V gene lost 1 base and the J gene lost 10 bases, with 11 bases spanning the gap. The CDR3 sequence: CASSLVEGREQFF. Here the CDR3 DNA reads TGTGCCAGCAGCTTAGTTGAGGGTAGGGAGCAGTTCTTC.